The rows below give T cell receptor beta chains drawn from one sample of a study of cytomegalovirus exposure and HLA in healthy donors. Libraries were prepared by immunoSEQ multiplex PCR; TCRdb keeps only in-frame clonotypes and omits some of them. The repertoire holds 170,000 or so clones, with around four fifths as singletons. Sequenced material: PBMCs. Every receptor here comes from a man between 50 and 59 years old in good health and CMV-seronegative. Both conserved end residues are part of each CDR3. Fields, in order: J gene, V gene, D gene, clone size, CDR3 protein, CDR3 DNA. The D gene is left open where the match is weak. Expanded clones get a size class; other rows say once, few or many, or leave the size out.

TRBJ2-1 | TRBV14 | . | . | CASSHPLASYNEQFF | TGTGCCAGCAGCCACCCGCTGGCATCCTACAATGAGCAGTTCTTC
TRBJ2-3 | TRBV2 | . | . | CASREGGGNTDTQYF | TGTGCCAGCAGGGAAGGTGGCGGCAACACAGATACGCAGTATTTT
TRBJ2-2 | TRBV9 | TRBD2 | . | CASNEREGTANTGELFF | TGTGCCAGCAACGAGCGGGAGGGAACCGCGAACACCGGGGAGCTGTTTTTT
TRBJ2-1 | TRBV7-2 | TRBD2 | . | CASSQTSGSSYNEQFF | TGTGCCAGCAGCCAAACGAGCGGGAGCTCCTACAATGAGCAGTTCTTC
TRBJ1-4 | TRBV6-5 | . | . | CASSPRGEKLFF | TGTGCCAGCAGTCCCAGGGGAGAAAAACTGTTTTTT
TRBJ1-1 | TRBV6-1 | . | few | CASSEVQRMNTEAFF | TGTGCCAGCAGTGAAGTGCAGCGAATGAACACTGAAGCTTTCTTT
TRBJ1-2 | TRBV14 | . | . | CASSQESDTSGYTF | TGTGCCAGCAGCCAAGAATCCGACACAAGCGGCTACACCTTC
TRBJ2-2 | TRBV7-8 | . | . | CASRRGGGNTGELFF | TGTGCCAGCAGGAGGGGGGGCGGGAACACCGGGGAGCTGTTTTTT
TRBJ2-7 | TRBV19 | TRBD1 | . | CASSIGQGVFHEQYF | TGTGCCAGTAGTATTGGACAGGGGGTCTTTCACGAGCAGTACTTC
TRBJ1-1 | TRBV28 | . | . | CASSLQLETEAFF | TGTGCCAGCAGTTTACAACTAGAGACTGAAGCTTTCTTT
TRBJ2-3 | TRBV19 | TRBD2 | . | CASSIGSLAGIVDTQYF | TGTGCCAGTAGTATTGGGTCCCTAGCGGGAATCGTTGATACGCAGTATTTT
TRBJ2-5 | TRBV7-2 | . | . | CASSTTSGFQETQYF | TGTGCCAGCAGCACGACTTCAGGGTTTCAAGAGACCCAGTACTTC
TRBJ2-5 | TRBV11-3 | . | . | CAPYSCGRDYEQYF | .
TRBJ2-5 | TRBV2 | TRBD1 | . | CASRETGTGAYF | TGTGCCAGCAGGGAAACCGGGACAGGGGCCTACTTC
TRBJ2-2 | TRBV19 | . | . | CASSIERGAMGELFF | TGTGCCAGTAGTATAGAACGGGGGGCCATGGGGGAGCTGTTTTTT
TRBJ1-4 | TRBV19 | TRBD1 | . | CASSSTGTGGEKLFF | TGTGCCAGTAGCTCAACCGGGACAGGGGGTGAAAAACTGTTTTTT
TRBJ1-1 | TRBV7-9 | . | . | CSSSSTEPPVSNTEAFF | TGTTCCAGCAGCTCCACAGAGCCGCCAGTATCTAACACTGAAGCTTTCTTT
TRBJ2-5 | TRBV27 | TRBD2 | once | CASSFWRGNQETQYF | TGTGCCAGCAGTTTCTGGCGGGGGAACCAAGAGACCCAGTACTTC
TRBJ1-3 | TRBV28 | TRBD1 | . | CASSLGTGRLGNTIYF | TGTGCCAGCAGTTTAGGGACAGGGCGTCTAGGGAACACCATATATTTT
TRBJ1-2 | TRBV9 | TRBD1 | . | CASSVRTTGVANYGYTF | TGTGCCAGCAGCGTTCGTACCACAGGGGTGGCTAACTATGGCTACACCTTC
TRBJ1-6 | TRBV5-5 | . | . | CASSLDSSYNSPLHF | TGTGCCAGCAGCTTGGACAGCTCCTATAATTCACCCCTCCACTTT
TRBJ2-2 | TRBV6-5 | . | few | CASSWTANTGELFF | TGTGCCAGCAGTTGGACAGCGAACACCGGGGAGCTGTTTTTT
TRBJ2-7 | TRBV7-3 | TRBD2 | . | CASSPRLASLGEQYF | TGTGCCAGCAGCCCACGACTAGCCTCACTCGGGGAGCAGTACTTC
TRBJ2-3 | TRBV7-3 | . | . | CASSTRGNADTQYF | TGTGCCAGTAGCACTCGCGGTAATGCAGATACGCAGTATTTT
TRBJ2-1 | TRBV4-3 | TRBD2 | . | CASSHVAGGPYNEQFF | TGCGCCAGCAGCCACGTAGCGGGAGGCCCCTACAATGAGCAGTTCTTC
TRBJ2-7 | TRBV28 | TRBD1 | once | CATTIFRTGVEQYF | TGTGCCACGACTATTTTTCGGACAGGGGTCGAGCAGTACTTC
TRBJ1-1 | TRBV7-3 | . | . | CASSLNGLQRGGMNTEAFF | TGTGCCAGCAGCTTAAACGGGTTGCAGAGAGGCGGTATGAACACTGAAGCTTTCTTT
TRBJ1-2 | TRBV5-6 | . | . | CASSLVRSNGYTF | TGTGCCAGCAGCTTGGTACGTTCTAATGGCTACACCTTC
TRBJ1-4 | TRBV7-2 | . | . | CASSLTAGIGEKLFF | TGTGCCAGCAGCTTAACGGCGGGAATAGGTGAAAAACTGTTTTTT
TRBJ1-5 | TRBV7-2 | TRBD1 | . | CASSLSQGENQPQHF | TGTGCCAGCAGCTTATCCCAGGGGGAAAATCAGCCCCAGCATTTT
TRBJ2-1 | TRBV7-9 | . | . | CASSLAVAGGNEQFF | TGTGCCAGCAGCTTAGCTGTGGCAGGGGGGAATGAGCAGTTCTTC
TRBJ2-7 | TRBV18 | . | . | CASSTTGSRGNEQYF | TGTGCCAGCTCCACCACGGGTTCCCGGGGTAACGAGCAGTACTTC
TRBJ2-5 | TRBV28 | TRBD2 | . | CASSFIGTSDRETQYF | TGTGCCAGCAGTTTTATTGGGACTAGCGATCGGGAGACCCAGTACTTC
TRBJ1-2 | TRBV11-2 | . | few | CASSLDRDNYGYTF | TGTGCCAGCAGCTTAGATCGCGATAACTATGGCTACACCTTC
TRBJ1-3 | TRBV18 | . | once | CASSRDKVSGNTIYF | TGTGCCAGCTCACGCGACAAGGTTTCTGGAAACACCATATATTTT
TRBJ2-7 | TRBV6-5 | TRBD2 | . | CASSYGLAAYEQYF | TGTGCCAGCAGTTACGGACTAGCGGCCTACGAGCAGTACTTC
TRBJ2-3 | TRBV10-3 | . | . | CAISESQAKGTQYF | TGTGCCATCAGTGAGTCACAGGCCAAGGGTACGCAGTATTTT
TRBJ1-1 | TRBV29-1 | . | . | CSVAQGMSRTEAFF | TGCAGCGTAGCACAGGGAATGAGTCGCACTGAAGCTTTCTTT
TRBJ2-2 | TRBV4-3 | TRBD2 | . | CASSHPLGTSGSQQLFF | TGCGCCAGCAGCCATCCCCTCGGGACTAGCGGGTCCCAGCAGCTGTTTTTT
TRBJ1-6 | TRBV6-1 | . | once | CASSARLDSNNSPLHF | TGTGCCAGCAGTGCCCGGCTTGACAGCAATAATTCACCCCTCCACTTT
TRBJ2-2 | TRBV5-8 | . | . | CASSLALAGATGELFF | TGTGCCAGCAGCTTGGCCCTGGCGGGGGCCACCGGGGAGCTGTTTTTT
TRBJ1-3 | TRBV7-9 | TRBD1 | . | CATMTGRPDGNTIYF | TGTGCCACTATGACAGGGCGCCCTGATGGAAACACCATATATTTT
TRBJ2-2 | TRBV7-2 | . | . | CATIRGTNTGELFF | TGTGCCACCATACGGGGAACGAACACCGGGGAGCTGTTTTTT
TRBJ2-7 | TRBV5-1 | TRBD1 | . | CASSYGQGGSYEQYF | TGCGCCAGCAGCTACGGACAGGGGGGATCCTACGAGCAGTACTTC
TRBJ2-2 | TRBV9 | . | . | CASSIQGKGTGELFF | TGTGCCAGCAGCATACAGGGCAAGGGCACCGGGGAGCTGTTTTTT
TRBJ1-5 | TRBV6-5 | . | . | CASSYSGAPNQPQHF | TGTGCCAGCAGTTACTCGGGGGCCCCCAATCAGCCCCAGCATTTT
TRBJ1-1 | TRBV18 | TRBD1 | . | CASSRGGTGPNTEAFF | TGTGCCAGCTCACGGGGTGGGACAGGACCGAACACTGAAGCTTTCTTT
TRBJ1-2 | TRBV19 | . | . | CASSIAKRGYGYTF | TGTGCCAGTAGTATAGCTAAACGAGGCTATGGCTACACCTTC
TRBJ1-4 | TRBV18 | TRBD1 | . | CASSPSQGAQEKLFF | TGTGCCAGCTCACCTTCGCAGGGGGCTCAGGAAAAACTGTTTTTT
TRBJ2-1 | TRBV5-1 | . | . | CASSSRLGPHDEQFF | TGCGCCAGCAGCTCCAGACTCGGCCCACACGATGAGCAGTTCTTC
TRBJ2-7 | TRBV6-6 | TRBD1 | . | CASRQDRVNEQYF | TGTGCCAGCAGACAGGACAGGGTGAACGAGCAGTACTTC
TRBJ2-4 | TRBV5-1 | . | . | CASSLYQGAKNIQYF | TGCGCCAGCAGCTTATACCAGGGGGCCAAAAACATTCAGTACTTC
TRBJ2-5 | TRBV6-5 | . | . | CASSPLGGTKETQYF | TGTGCCAGCAGTCCTCTCGGTGGGACAAAAGAGACCCAGTACTTC
TRBJ1-1 | TRBV28 | TRBD1 | . | CASSFPNRGVYTEAFF | TGTGCCAGCAGTTTCCCCAACAGGGGCGTCTACACTGAAGCTTTCTTT
TRBJ2-5 | TRBV7-2 | TRBD1 | . | CASSLGQGAETQYF | TGTGCCAGCAGCTTAGGGCAGGGGGCAGAGACCCAGTACTTC